This TCR beta chain was sequenced for a study of cytomegalovirus exposure and HLA in healthy donors. The germline V and J ends were trimmed by 0 bases and 0 bases, with 7 bases remaining between them. Germline CDR1 is SGHRS and CDR2 is YFSETQ. The CDR3 length is 15 residues. PCR used 60 Vbeta primers and 13 Jbeta primers. Generated by immunoSEQ multiplex PCR, the TCRdb table keeps only in-frame clones and is missing some. The table shows around 150,000 clones, with 82% occurring only once. This receptor was identified in a male donor in good health and CMV-seronegative. Sequencing was performed on PBMCs. The chain couples TRBV5-1 to TRBJ2-1; D gene uncertain. The CDR3 protein is CASSLAESSYNEQFF. The CDR3 DNA reads TGCGCCAGCAGCTTGGCGGAGAGCTCCTACAATGAGCAGTTCTTC.